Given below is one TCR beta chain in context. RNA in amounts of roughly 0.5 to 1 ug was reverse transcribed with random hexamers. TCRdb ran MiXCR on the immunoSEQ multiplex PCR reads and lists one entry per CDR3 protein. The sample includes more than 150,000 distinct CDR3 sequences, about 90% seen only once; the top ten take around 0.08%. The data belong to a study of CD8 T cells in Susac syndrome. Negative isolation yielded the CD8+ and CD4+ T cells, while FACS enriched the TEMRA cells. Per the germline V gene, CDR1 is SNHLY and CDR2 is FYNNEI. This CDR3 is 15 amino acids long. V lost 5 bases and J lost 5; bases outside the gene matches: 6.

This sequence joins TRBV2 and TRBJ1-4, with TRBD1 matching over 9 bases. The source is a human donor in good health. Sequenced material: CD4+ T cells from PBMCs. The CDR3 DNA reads TGTGCCAGCAGTCCCATTACAGGGGGCAATGAAAAACTGTTTTTT. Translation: CASSPITGGNEKLFF.